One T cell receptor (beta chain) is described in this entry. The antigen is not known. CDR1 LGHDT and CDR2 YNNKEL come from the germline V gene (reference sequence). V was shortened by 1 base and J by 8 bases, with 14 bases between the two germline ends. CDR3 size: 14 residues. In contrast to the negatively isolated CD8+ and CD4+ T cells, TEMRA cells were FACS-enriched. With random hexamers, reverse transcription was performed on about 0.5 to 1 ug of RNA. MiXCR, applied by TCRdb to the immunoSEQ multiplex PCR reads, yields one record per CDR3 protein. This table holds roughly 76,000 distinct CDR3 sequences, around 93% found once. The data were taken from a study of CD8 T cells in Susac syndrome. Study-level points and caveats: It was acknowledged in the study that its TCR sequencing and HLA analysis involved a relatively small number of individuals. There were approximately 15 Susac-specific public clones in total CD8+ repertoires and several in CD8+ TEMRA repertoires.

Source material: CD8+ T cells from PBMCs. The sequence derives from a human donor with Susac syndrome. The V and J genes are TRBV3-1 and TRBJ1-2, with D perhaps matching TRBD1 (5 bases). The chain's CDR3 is CASSQGGRRKGYTF. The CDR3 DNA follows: TGTGCCAGCAGCCAAGGGGGACGTCGCAAAGGCTACACCTTC.